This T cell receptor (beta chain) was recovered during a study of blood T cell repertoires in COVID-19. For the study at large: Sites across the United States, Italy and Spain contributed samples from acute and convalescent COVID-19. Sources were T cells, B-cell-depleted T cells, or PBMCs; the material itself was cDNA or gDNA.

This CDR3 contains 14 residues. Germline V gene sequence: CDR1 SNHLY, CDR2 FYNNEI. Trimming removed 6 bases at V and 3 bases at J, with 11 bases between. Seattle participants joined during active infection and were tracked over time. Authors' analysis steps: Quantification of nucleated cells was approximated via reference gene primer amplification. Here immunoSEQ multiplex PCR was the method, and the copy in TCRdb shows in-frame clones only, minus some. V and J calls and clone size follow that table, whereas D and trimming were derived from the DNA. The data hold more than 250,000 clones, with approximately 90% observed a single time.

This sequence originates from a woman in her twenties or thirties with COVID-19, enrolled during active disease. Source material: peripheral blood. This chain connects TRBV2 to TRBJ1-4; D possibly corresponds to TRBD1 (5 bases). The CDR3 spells CASRQVAANEKLFF. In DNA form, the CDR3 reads TGTGCCAGCAGACAGGTCGCTGCTAATGAAAAACTGTTTTTT.